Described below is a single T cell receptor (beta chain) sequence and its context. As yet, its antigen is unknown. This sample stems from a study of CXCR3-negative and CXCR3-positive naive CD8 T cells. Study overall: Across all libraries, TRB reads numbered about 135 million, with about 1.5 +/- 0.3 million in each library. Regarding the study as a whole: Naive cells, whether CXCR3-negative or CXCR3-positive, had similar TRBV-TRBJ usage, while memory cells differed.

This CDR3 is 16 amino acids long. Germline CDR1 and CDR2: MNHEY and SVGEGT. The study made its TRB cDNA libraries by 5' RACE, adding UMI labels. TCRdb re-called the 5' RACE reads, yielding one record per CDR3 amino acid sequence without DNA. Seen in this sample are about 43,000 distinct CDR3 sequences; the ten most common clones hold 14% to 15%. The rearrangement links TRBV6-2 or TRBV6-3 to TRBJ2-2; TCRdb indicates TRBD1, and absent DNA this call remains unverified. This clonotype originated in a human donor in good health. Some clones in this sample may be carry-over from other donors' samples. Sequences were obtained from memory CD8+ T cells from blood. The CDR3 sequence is CASSLDRGSNTGELFF.